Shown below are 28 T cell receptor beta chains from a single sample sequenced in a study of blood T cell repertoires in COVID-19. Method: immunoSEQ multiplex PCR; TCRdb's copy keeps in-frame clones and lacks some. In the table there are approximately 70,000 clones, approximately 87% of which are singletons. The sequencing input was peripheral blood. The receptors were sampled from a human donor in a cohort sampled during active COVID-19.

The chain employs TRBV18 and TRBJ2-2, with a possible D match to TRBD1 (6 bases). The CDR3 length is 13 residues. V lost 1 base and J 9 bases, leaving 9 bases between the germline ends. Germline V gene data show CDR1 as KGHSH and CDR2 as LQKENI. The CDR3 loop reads CASSPRGPRELFF. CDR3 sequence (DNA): TGTGCCAGCTCACCACGGGGGCCGCGGGAGCTGTTTTTT.

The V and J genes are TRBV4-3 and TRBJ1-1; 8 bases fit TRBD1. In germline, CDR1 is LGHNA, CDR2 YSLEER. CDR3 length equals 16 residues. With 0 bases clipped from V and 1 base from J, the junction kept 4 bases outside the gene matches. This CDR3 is CASSQDPQGANTEAFF. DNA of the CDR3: TGCGCCAGCAGCCAAGATCCCCAGGGGGCGAACACTGAAGCTTTCTTT.

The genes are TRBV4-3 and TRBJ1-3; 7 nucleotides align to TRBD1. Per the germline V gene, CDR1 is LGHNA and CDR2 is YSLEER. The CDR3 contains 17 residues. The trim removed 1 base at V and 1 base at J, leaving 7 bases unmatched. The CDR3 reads CASSQGTGSTSGNTIYF. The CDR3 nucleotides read TGCGCCAGCAGCCAAGGGACAGGTTCTACTTCTGGAAACACCATATATTTT.

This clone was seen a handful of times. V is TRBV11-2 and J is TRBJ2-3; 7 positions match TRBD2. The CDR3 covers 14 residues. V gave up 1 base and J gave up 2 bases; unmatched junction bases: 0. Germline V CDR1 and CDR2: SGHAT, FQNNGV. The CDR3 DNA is TGTGCCAGCAGCTTAGGGGACTACACAGATACGCAGTATTTT. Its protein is CASSLGDYTDTQYF.

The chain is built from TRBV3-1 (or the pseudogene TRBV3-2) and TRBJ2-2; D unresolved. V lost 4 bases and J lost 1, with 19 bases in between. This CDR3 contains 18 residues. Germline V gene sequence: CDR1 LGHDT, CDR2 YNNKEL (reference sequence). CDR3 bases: TGTGCCAGCAGCCGGATGTTTGAACTGTCAGGGAACACCGGGGAGCTGTTTTTT. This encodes CASSRMFELSGNTGELFF.

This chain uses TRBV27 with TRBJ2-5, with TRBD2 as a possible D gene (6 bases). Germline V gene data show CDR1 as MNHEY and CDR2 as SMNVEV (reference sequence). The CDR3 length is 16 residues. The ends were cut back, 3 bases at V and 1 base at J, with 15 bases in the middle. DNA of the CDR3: TGTGCCAGCAGTTTTAATGGACTACTACTCCAAGAGACCCAGTACTTC. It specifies CASSFNGLLLQETQYF.

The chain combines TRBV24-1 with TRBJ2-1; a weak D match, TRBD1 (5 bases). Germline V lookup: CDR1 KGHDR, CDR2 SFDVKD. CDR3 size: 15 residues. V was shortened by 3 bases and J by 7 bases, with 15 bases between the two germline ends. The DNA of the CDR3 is TGTGCCACCAGTGATCCAGGGAAGGGATGGAATGAGCAGTTCTTC. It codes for CATSDPGKGWNEQFF.

CDR3 bases: TGTGCCAGCAGCGTAGCTCCGGGGGAGCTGTTTTTT. This codes for CASSVAPGELFF. The chain combines TRBV9 with TRBJ2-2; unclear D gene. V dropped 0 bases and J dropped 8 bases, with 5 bases sitting between them. Germline CDR1 SGDLS, CDR2 YYNGEE. There are 12 residues in the CDR3.

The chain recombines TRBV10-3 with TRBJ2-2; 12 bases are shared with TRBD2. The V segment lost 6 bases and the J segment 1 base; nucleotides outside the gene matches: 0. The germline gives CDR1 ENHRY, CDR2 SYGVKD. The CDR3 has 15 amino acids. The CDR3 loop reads CAIRLAGGNTGELFF. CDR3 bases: TGTGCCATCAGACTAGCGGGGGGGAACACCGGGGAGCTGTTTTTT.

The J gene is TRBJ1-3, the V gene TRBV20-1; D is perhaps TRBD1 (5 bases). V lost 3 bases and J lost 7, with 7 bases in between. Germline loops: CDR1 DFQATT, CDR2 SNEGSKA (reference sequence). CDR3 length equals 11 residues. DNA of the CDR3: TGCAGTGCTAGTAGGGGTAACACCATATATTTT. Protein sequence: CSASRGNTIYF.

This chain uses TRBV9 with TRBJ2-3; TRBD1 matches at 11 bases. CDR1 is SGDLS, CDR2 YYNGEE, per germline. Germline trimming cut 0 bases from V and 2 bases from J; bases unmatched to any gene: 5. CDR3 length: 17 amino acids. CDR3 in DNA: TGTGCCAGCAGCGTAGCGGGGACAGGGGGAGTCACAGATACGCAGTATTTT. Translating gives CASSVAGTGGVTDTQYF. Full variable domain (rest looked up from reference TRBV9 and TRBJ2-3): DSGVTQTPKHLITATGQRVTLRCSPRSGDLSVYWYQQSLDQGLQFLIQYYNGEERAKGNILERFSAQQFPDLHSELNLSSLELGDSALYFCASSVAGTGGVTDTQYFGPGTRLTVL.

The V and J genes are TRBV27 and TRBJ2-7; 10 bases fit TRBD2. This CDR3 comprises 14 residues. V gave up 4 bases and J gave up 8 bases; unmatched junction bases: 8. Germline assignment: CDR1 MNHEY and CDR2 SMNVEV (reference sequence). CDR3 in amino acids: CASSSSTSGIKQYF. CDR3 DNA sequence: TGTGCCAGCAGTTCTTCAACTAGCGGGATTAAGCAGTACTTC.

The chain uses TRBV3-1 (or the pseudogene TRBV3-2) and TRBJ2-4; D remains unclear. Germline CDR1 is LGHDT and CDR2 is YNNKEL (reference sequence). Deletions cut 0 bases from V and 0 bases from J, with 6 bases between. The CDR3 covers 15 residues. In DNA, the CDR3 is TGTGCCAGCAGCCAAGACAGAATAGCCAAAAACATTCAGTACTTC. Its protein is CASSQDRIAKNIQYF.

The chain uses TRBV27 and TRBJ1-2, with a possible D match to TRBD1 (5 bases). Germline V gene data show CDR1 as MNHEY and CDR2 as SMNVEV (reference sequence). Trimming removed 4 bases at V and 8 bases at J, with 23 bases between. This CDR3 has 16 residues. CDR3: CASSSLSRAPGGGYTF. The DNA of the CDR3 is TGTGCCAGCAGTTCTCTCTCCAGGGCTCCTGGGGGGGGCTACACCTTC.

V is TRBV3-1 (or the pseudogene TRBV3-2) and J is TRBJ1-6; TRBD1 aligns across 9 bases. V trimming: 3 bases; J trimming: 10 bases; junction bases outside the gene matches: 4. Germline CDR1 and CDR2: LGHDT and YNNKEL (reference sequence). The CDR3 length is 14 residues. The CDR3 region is CASSQVDRGSPLHF. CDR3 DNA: TGTGCCAGCAGCCAGGTGGACAGGGGCTCACCCCTCCACTTT.

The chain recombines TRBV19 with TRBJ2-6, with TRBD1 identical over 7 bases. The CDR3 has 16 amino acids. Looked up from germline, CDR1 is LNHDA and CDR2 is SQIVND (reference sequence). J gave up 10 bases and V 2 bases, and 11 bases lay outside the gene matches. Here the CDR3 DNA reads TGTGCCAGTAGTATATCGGGGAGACAGGGTCTAAACGTCCTGACTTTC. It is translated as CASSISGRQGLNVLTF. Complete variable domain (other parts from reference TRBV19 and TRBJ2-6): DGGITQSPKYLFRKEGQNVTLSCEQNLNHDAMYWYRQDPGQGLRLIYYSQIVNDFQKGDIAEGYSVSREKKESFPLTVTSAQKNPTAFYLCASSISGRQGLNVLTFGAGSRLTVL.

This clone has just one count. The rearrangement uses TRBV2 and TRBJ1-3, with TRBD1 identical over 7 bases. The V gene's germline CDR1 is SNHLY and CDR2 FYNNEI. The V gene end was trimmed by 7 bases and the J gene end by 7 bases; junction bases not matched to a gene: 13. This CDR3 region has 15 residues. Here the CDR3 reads CASITADRFGNTIYF. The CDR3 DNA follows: TGTGCCAGCATTACCGCGGACAGGTTCGGGAACACCATATATTTT.

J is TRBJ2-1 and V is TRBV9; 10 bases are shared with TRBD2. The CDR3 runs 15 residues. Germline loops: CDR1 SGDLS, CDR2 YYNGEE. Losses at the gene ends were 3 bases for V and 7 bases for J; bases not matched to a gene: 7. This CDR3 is CASSAPGLAYNEQFF. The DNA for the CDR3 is TGTGCCAGCAGCGCCCCGGGACTAGCGTATAATGAGCAGTTCTTC.

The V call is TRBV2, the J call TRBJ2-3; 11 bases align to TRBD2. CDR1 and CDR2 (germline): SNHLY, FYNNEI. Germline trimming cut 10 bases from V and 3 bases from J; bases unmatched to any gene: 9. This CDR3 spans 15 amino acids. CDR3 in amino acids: CATTVSGRATDTQYF. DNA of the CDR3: TGTGCCACTACGGTTAGCGGGAGGGCGACAGATACGCAGTATTTT.

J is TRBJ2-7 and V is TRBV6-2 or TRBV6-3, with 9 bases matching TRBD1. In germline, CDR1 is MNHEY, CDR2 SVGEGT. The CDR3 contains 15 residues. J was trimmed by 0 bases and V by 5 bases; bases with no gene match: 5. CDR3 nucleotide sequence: TGTGCCAGCAGTACGGGACAGGGCAACTCCTACGAGCAGTACTTC. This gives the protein CASSTGQGNSYEQYF.

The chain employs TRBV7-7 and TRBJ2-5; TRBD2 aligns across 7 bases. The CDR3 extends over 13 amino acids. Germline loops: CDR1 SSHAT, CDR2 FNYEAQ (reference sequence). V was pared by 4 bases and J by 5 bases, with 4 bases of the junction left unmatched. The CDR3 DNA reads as TGTGCCAGCAGCTCCGGGGGGATGGAGACCCAGTACTTC. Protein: CASSSGGMETQYF.

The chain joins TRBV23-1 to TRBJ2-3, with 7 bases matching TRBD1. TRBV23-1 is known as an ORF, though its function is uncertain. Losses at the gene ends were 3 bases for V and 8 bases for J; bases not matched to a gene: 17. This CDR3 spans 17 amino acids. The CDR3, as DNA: TGCGCCAGCAGTCATTGGGCCCCCCAGGGGGTCGGTGGTACGCAGTATTTT. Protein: CASSHWAPQGVGGTQYF.

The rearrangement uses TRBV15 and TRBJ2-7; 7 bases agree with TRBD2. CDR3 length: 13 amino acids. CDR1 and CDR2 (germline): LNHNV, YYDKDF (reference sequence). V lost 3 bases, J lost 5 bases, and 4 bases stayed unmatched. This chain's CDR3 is CATSRDRGDEQYF. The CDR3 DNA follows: TGTGCCACCAGCAGGGACCGGGGGGACGAGCAGTACTTC. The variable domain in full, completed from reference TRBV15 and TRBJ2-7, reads DAMVIQNPRYQVTQFGKPVTLSCSQTLNHNVMYWYQQKSSQAPKLLFHYYDKDFNNEADTPDNFQSRRPNTSFCFLDIRSPGLGDTAMYLCATSRDRGDEQYFGPGTRLTVT.

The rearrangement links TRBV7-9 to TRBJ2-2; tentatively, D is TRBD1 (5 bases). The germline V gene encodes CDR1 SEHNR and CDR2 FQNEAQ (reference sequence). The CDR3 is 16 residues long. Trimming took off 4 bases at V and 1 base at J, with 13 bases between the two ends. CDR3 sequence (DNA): TGTGCCAGCAGCTCCTACCAGGGTTTGAACACCGGGGAGCTGTTTTTT. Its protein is CASSSYQGLNTGELFF.

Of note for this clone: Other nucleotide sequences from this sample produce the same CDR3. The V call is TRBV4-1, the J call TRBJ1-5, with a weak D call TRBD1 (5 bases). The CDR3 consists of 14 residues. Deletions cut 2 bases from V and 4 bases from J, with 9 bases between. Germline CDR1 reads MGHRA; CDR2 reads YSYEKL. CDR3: CASSQRTGNQPQHF. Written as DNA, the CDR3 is TGCGCCAGCAGCCAACGAACAGGAAATCAGCCCCAGCATTTT.

CDR3 DNA sequence: TGTGCCAGCAGCGGGGGACAGGGGGACGGTCAGCCCCAGCATTTT. As protein: CASSGGQGDGQPQHF. V and J are TRBV9 and TRBJ1-5; 11 nucleotides match TRBD1. The CDR3 is 15 residues long. CDR1 is SGDLS, CDR2 YYNGEE, per germline. V lost 3 bases and J lost 6; bases outside the gene matches: 5. The complete variable domain, with remaining parts taken from reference TRBV9 and TRBJ1-5, reads DSGVTQTPKHLITATGQRVTLRCSPRSGDLSVYWYQQSLDQGLQFLIQYYNGEERAKGNILERFSAQQFPDLHSELNLSSLELGDSALYFCASSGGQGDGQPQHFGDGTRLSIL.

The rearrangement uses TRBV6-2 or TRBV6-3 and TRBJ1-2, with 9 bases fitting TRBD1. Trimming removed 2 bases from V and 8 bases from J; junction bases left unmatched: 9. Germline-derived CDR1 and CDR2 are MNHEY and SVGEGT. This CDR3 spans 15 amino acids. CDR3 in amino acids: CASSYVLGTGNGYTF. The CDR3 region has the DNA TGTGCCAGCAGTTACGTTCTAGGGACAGGGAACGGCTACACCTTC.

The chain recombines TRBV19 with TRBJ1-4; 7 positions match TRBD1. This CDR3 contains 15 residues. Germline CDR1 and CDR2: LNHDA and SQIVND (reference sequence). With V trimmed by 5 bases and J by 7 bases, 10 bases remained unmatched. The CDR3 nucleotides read TGTGCCAGTAGTGCCGACAGGGCTAAAGGTGAAAAACTGTTTTTT. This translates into CASSADRAKGEKLFF.